Below, 10 T cell receptor beta chains from the same sample are listed, as sequenced in a study of T cells after yellow fever vaccination. TCRdb recomputed calls from the 5' RACE reads with MiXCR, one row per CDR3 protein. The profile shows some 73,000 distinct CDR3 sequences, around 7.7% of them singletons. The starting material was CD8+ T cells sorted from PBMCs, obtained on the day of the yellow fever booster vaccination. These receptors all come from a man younger than 45 who received the YFV17D yellow fever vaccine.

This clonotype was detected ten times or more. The rearrangement links TRBV29-1 to TRBJ2-7; D unresolved. This CDR3 comprises 13 residues. The V end lost 3 bases, the J end lost 0 bases, and 9 bases lay between the germline ends. CDR1 is SQVTM and CDR2 is ANQGSEA in the germline V gene. CDR3 protein: CSVDIPGSYEQYF. The CDR3 DNA reads TGCAGCGTTGACATTCCCGGCTCCTACGAGCAGTACTTC.

The V call is TRBV27, the J call TRBJ1-1; a possible D gene is TRBD1 (5 bases). The CDR3 has 14 amino acids. V lost 3 bases and J lost 0, with 8 bases in between. Germline CDR1 and CDR2: MNHEY and SMNVEV (reference sequence). CDR3 DNA sequence: TGTGCCAGCAGTTTGGGGGGGATGAACACTGAAGCTTTCTTT. The encoded protein is CASSLGGMNTEAFF.

Ten or more counts support this clonotype. This chain connects TRBV7-2 to TRBJ2-7; D may be TRBD1 or TRBD2 (5 bases each). Germline V gene data show CDR1 as SGHTA and CDR2 as FQGNSA. The V and J ends lost 5 bases and 0 bases respectively, with 11 bases between them. The CDR3 is 14 residues long. CDR3 DNA sequence: TGTGCCAGCAGCCCACCAGGGAGCTCCTACGAGCAGTACTTC. This sequence encodes CASSPPGSSYEQYF.

This clonotype showed up many times. The V gene is TRBV5-1, the J gene TRBJ2-3; 7 nucleotides agree with TRBD1. V was pared by 4 bases and J by 14 bases, with 10 bases of the junction left unmatched. Per the germline V gene, CDR1 is SGHRS and CDR2 is YFSETQ. This CDR3 spans 12 amino acids. The CDR3, as DNA: TGCGCCAGCAGCCACCTCGGACAGGAGCCGTATTTT. Encoded protein: CASSHLGQEPYF.

This clonotype came up many times. The chain links TRBV5-1 to TRBJ2-3; no firm D call. Trimming shortened V by 4 bases and J by 0 bases, and 12 bases separated the two germline ends. Germline loops: CDR1 SGHRS, CDR2 YFSETQ. The CDR3 contains 15 residues. The CDR3 reads CASSNGWASTDTQYF. Written as DNA, the CDR3 is TGCGCCAGCAGCAATGGCTGGGCTAGCACAGATACGCAGTATTTT.

This clonotype was seen repeatedly, ten times or more. The chain joins TRBV6-2 or TRBV6-3 to TRBJ2-1; 13 bases are a match to TRBD2. J gave up 4 bases and V 4 bases, and 4 bases lay outside the gene matches. Per germline, CDR1 MNHEY and CDR2 SVGEGT. The CDR3 spans 16 residues. The CDR3 region has the DNA TGTGCCAGCAGTTCCGTACTAGCGGGAGGGTACAATGAGCAGTTCTTC. It translates to CASSSVLAGGYNEQFF.

This clonotype showed up just a few times. The chain has TRBV4-3 and TRBJ2-7; no firm D call. CDR3 length: 13 residues. The V gene lost 1 base and the J gene lost 6 bases, with 10 bases spanning the gap. The germline V gene has CDR1 LGHNA and CDR2 YSLEER. CDR3 residues: CASSQGGIAEQYF. Written as DNA, the CDR3 is TGCGCCAGCAGCCAAGGGGGTATTGCCGAGCAGTACTTC.

There are a few counts of this clonotype. The chain couples TRBV5-5 to TRBJ1-1; maybe TRBD1 (5 bases). Germline V gene lookup returns CDR1 SGHKS and CDR2 YYEKEE (reference sequence). The ends were cut back, 0 bases at V and 2 bases at J, with 8 bases in the middle. The CDR3 runs to 14 residues. Here the CDR3 DNA reads TGTGCCAGCAGCTTGGTGGGGGGAAACACTGAAGCTTTCTTT. This gives the protein CASSLVGGNTEAFF.

This clonotype was seen a few times. The V gene is TRBV4-3, the J gene TRBJ2-1; 8 positions match TRBD1. With V trimmed by 0 bases and J by 8 bases, 3 bases remained unmatched. The CDR3 runs to 14 residues. CDR1 and CDR2 (germline): LGHNA, YSLEER. CDR3 nucleotide sequence: TGCGCCAGCAGCCAAGAGCAGGGGGCGGATGAGCAGTTCTTC. Its translation is CASSQEQGADEQFF.

The CDR3 loop reads CASSMGGYYNEQFF. The DNA of the CDR3 is TGTGCCAGCAGTATGGGGGGATACTACAATGAGCAGTTCTTC. The rearrangement uses TRBV12-3 or TRBV12-4 and TRBJ2-1; a possible D gene is TRBD2 (6 bases). The CDR3 spans 14 residues. Trimming took off 5 bases at V and 3 bases at J, with 11 bases between the two ends.